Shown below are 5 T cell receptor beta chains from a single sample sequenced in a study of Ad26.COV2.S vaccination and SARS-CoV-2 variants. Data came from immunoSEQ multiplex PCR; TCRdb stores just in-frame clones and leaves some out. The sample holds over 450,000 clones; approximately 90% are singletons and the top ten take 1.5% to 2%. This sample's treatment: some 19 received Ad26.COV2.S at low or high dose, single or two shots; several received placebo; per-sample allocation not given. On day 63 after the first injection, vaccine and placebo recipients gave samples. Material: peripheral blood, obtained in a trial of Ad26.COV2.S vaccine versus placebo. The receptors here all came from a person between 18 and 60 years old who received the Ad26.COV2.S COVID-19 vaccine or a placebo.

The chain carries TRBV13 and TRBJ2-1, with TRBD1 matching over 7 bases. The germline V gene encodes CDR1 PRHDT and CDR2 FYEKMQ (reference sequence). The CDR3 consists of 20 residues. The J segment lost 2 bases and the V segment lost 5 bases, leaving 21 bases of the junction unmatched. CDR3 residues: CASSDRQNINRGATYNEQFF. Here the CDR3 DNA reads TGTGCCAGCAGCGATCGACAAAACATAAACAGGGGAGCGACCTACAATGAGCAGTTCTTC.

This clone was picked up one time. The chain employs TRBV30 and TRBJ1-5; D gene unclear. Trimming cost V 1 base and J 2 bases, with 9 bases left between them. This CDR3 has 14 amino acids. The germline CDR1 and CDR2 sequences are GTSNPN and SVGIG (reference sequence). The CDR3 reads CAWSGLLGNQPQHF. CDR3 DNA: TGTGCCTGGAGTGGACTCCTAGGCAATCAGCCCCAGCATTTT.

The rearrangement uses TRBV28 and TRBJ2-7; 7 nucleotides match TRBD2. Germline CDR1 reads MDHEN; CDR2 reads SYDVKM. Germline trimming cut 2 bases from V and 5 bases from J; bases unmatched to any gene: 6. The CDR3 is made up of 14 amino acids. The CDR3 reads CASSLPGRSHEQYF. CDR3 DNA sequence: TGTGCCAGCAGTTTACCCGGGAGGTCCCACGAGCAGTACTTC.

CDR3: CATSDRASGGVYEQYF. CDR3 DNA: TGTGCCACCAGTGATCGGGCTAGCGGAGGAGTCTACGAGCAGTACTTC. V is TRBV24-1 and J is TRBJ2-7; the match to TRBD2 covers 7 bases. The V gene end was trimmed by 3 bases and the J gene end by 3 bases; junction bases not matched to a gene: 10. CDR3 length: 16 residues. Germline loops: CDR1 KGHDR, CDR2 SFDVKD.

This chain's CDR3 is CSVEQYDWAQYF. The CDR3 nucleotides read TGCAGCGTTGAACAATATGATTGGGCCCAGTACTTC. This rearrangement joins TRBV29-1 to TRBJ2-5; D unclear. Germline V gives CDR1 SQVTM, CDR2 ANQGSEA. With 2 bases removed from V and 9 bases from J, the gap between germline ends came to 13 bases. The CDR3 totals 12 residues.